These T cell receptor beta chains were read from a single sample in a study of cytomegalovirus exposure and HLA in healthy donors. Produced via immunoSEQ multiplex PCR; TCRdb's table is partial and in-frame only. The data show some 110,000 clones, over 60% seen once. What was sequenced was PBMCs. The receptor set was obtained from a woman aged 40-49 years in good health and CMV-seropositive. Both conserved end residues are part of each CDR3. The D gene is left open where the match is weak. Clone size is given for some rows only: seen once, a few or many times, or a class if the clone is expanded.

CDR3 protein | CDR3 DNA | clone size | D gene | J gene | V gene
CATGRQATDPEAFF | TGTGCCACCGGTCGACAGGCTACAGACCCTGAAGCTTTCTTT | - | - | TRBJ1-1 | TRBV10-3
CASSLEGDRSNTEAFF | TGCGCCAGCAGCTTGGAGGGGGACAGGTCGAACACTGAAGCTTTCTTT | - | TRBD1 | TRBJ1-1 | TRBV5-1
CASSTGTSGYNEQFF | TGTGCCAGCAGCACCGGGACTAGCGGTTACAATGAGCAGTTCTTC | - | TRBD2 | TRBJ2-1 | TRBV11-3
CASSAQGSDTEAFF | TGTGCCAGCAGTGCACAGGGGAGTGACACTGAAGCTTTCTTT | - | TRBD1 | TRBJ1-1 | TRBV2
CASGDRRGNQPQHF | TGTGCCAGCGGGGACAGGAGGGGCAATCAGCCCCAGCATTTT | - | TRBD1 | TRBJ1-5 | TRBV2
CAWRNGGTPSGNTIYF | TGTGCCTGGAGAAATGGCGGGACCCCCTCTGGAAACACCATATATTTT | - | - | TRBJ1-3 | TRBV30
CASSSASGRATGELFF | TGCGCCAGCAGCAGCGCTAGCGGGAGGGCCACCGGGGAGCTGTTTTTT | - | TRBD2 | TRBJ2-2 | TRBV5-1
CSSSRQGYANEKLFF | TGTTCCAGCAGCCGACAGGGATATGCTAATGAAAAACTGTTTTTT | - | TRBD1 | TRBJ1-4 | TRBV7-9
CASSIHQNEQFF | TGTGCCAGCAGCATTCACCAGAATGAGCAGTTCTTC | - | - | TRBJ2-1 | TRBV13
CASSQLASSYNEQFF | TGCGCCAGCAGCCAACTAGCCAGCTCCTACAATGAGCAGTTCTTC | - | - | TRBJ2-1 | TRBV4-1
CASSLSAVQEQFF | TGTGCCAGCAGTTTATCCGCTGTGCAGGAGCAGTTCTTC | - | - | TRBJ2-1 | TRBV28
CASSLARERAYGYTF | TGTGCCAGCAGCCTGGCCAGGGAAAGGGCCTATGGCTACACCTTC | few | - | TRBJ1-2 | TRBV7-9
CASTSTGGPYNEQFF | TGTGCCAGCACCAGCACAGGGGGCCCCTACAATGAGCAGTTCTTC | - | TRBD1 | TRBJ2-1 | TRBV28
CASSPRTGGYNEQFF | TGTGCCAGCAGCCCTCGGACAGGGGGGTACAATGAGCAGTTCTTC | - | TRBD1 | TRBJ2-1 | TRBV7-2
CASSLDRSWQFF | TGTGCCAGCAGCTTGGATAGAAGTTGGCAGTTCTTC | - | - | TRBJ2-1 | TRBV5-4
CASSLQGARNTGELFF | TGTGCCAGCAGTTTACAGGGGGCGAGGAACACCGGGGAGCTGTTTTTT | - | TRBD1 | TRBJ2-2 | TRBV11-2
CASRGPNEQFF | TGTGCCAGCAGGGGGCCGAATGAGCAGTTCTTC | - | TRBD1 | TRBJ2-1 | TRBV19
CASNPLSGRLETQYF | TGTGCCAGCAATCCGCTGAGCGGGAGGCTGGAGACCCAGTACTTC | - | TRBD2 | TRBJ2-5 | TRBV6-1
CASSPTGTSSGANVLTF | TGTGCCAGCAGCCCCACAGGGACATCCTCTGGGGCCAACGTCCTGACTTTC | - | - | TRBJ2-6 | TRBV9